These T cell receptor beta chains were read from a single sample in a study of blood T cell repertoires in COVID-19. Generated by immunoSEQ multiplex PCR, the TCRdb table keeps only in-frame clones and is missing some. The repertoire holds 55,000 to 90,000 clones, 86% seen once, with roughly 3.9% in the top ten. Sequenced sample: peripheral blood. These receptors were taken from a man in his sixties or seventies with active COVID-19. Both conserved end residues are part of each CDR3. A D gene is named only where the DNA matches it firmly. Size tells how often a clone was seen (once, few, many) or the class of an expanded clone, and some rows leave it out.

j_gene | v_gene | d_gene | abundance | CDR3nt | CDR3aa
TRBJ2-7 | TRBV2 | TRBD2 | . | TGTGCCAGCAGCCCCCCCCGTGGCGGGAGGGGGTACGAGCAGTACTTC | CASSPPRGGRGYEQYF
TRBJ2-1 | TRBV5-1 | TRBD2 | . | TGCGCCAGCAGCGTTACTAGCGGGGGGCATGAGCAGTTCTTC | CASSVTSGGHEQFF
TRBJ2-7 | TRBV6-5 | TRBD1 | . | TGTGCCAGCACCACCGGGGCCAGGGGGTACGAGCAGTACTTC | CASTTGARGYEQYF
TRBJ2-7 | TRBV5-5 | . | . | TGTGCCAGCAGCTCCCGCTCCTACGAGCAGTACTTC | CASSSRSYEQYF
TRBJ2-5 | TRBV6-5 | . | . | TGTGCCAGCACCGTCCCGGGGAGAGAGACCCAGTACTTC | CASTVPGRETQYF
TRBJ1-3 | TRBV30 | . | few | TGTGCCTGGAGTACGGAGAGGAGCCCTGGAAACACCATATATTTT | CAWSTERSPGNTIYF
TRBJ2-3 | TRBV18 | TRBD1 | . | TGTGCCAGCTCACTACAACGTCAAGCAGGGACAGGGGGGACAGATACGCAGTATTTT | CASSLQRQAGTGGTDTQYF
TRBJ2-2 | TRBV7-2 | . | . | TGTGCCAGCAGCTTAGGGTGGTCAGGGGTGAACACCGGGGAGCTGTTTTTT | CASSLGWSGVNTGELFF
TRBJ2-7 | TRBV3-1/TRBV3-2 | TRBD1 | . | TGTGCCAGCAGCCACCCGGGACAGGGGCACTACGAGCAGTACTTC | CASSHPGQGHYEQYF
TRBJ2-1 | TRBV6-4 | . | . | TGTGCCAGCAGGGACTGGTCTCGGGATGAGCAGTTCTTC | CASRDWSRDEQFF
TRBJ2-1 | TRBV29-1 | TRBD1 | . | TGCAGCGCTGGAGACCGGACAGGGTGGACAAATGAGCAGTTCTTC | CSAGDRTGWTNEQFF
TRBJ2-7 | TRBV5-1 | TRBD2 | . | TGCGCCAGCAGCTCGGGACTAGCGGGAGGAGTCGGCTACGAGCAGTACTTC | CASSSGLAGGVGYEQYF
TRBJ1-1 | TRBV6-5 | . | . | TGTGCCAGCACCACCCGGGGGGGTCTCGCTGAAGCTTTCTTT | CASTTRGGLAEAFF
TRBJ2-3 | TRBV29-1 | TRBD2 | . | TGCAGCGTTGAAGGGCGGCTAGCGGCAGATACGCAGTATTTT | CSVEGRLAADTQYF
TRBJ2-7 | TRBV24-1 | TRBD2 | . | TGTGCCACCAGTGATTCGCCGGGACTAGCTTTTTCCTTGGACGAGCAGTACTTC | CATSDSPGLAFSLDEQYF
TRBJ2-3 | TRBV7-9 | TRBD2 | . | TGTGCCAGCAGCCCGAGGACTAGCGGCACAGATACGCAGTATTTT | CASSPRTSGTDTQYF
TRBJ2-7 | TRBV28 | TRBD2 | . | TGTGCCAGCAGTTTACCGGTCGTAGGACTAGCGGACGAGCAGTACTTC | CASSLPVVGLADEQYF
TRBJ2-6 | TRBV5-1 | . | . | TGCGCCAGCAGCTTCGGACTGAGCTCTGGGGCCAACGTCCTGACTTTC | CASSFGLSSGANVLTF
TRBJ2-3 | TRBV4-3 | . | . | TGCGCCAGCAGCCAGGATCGACTAGGAAGGGGAGATACGCAGTATTTT | CASSQDRLGRGDTQYF
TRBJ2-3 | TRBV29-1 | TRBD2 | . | TGCAGCGTTGATTCCCTAACTAGCGGGAGGCCAGATACGCAGTATTTT | CSVDSLTSGRPDTQYF
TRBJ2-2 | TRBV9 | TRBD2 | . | TGTGCCAGCAGCGTAGCGGGGACTAGCGCCGGGGAGCTGTTTTTT | CASSVAGTSAGELFF
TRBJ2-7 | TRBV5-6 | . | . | TGTGCCAGCAGCCCCGGGGGGCAGGAGGGCGAGCAGTACTTC | CASSPGGQEGEQYF
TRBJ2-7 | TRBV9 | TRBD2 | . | TGTGCCAGCAGCGTAGGCGGGAGGGGGTACGAGCAGTACTTC | CASSVGGRGYEQYF
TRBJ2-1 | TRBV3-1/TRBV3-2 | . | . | TGTGCCAGCAGCCAAGAACAGGGTTTCTACAATGAGCAGTTCTTC | CASSQEQGFYNEQFF
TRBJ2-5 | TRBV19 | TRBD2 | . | TGTGCCAGTAGTATCGGACTAGCGGGAGGACCCGCGGAGACCCAGTACTTC | CASSIGLAGGPAETQYF
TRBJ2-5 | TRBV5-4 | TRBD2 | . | TGTGCCAGCAGGGCTAGCGGCCCCTTCGGGGAGACCCAGTACTTC | CASRASGPFGETQYF
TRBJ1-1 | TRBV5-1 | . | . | TGCGCCAGCAGCTTGGGGGCAGTTCGGCCGAACACTGAAGCTTTCTTT | CASSLGAVRPNTEAFF
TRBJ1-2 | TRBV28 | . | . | TGTGCCAGCAGTTCCCACAGGAACTATGGCTACACCTTC | CASSSHRNYGYTF
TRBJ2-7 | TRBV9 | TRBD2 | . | TGTGCCAGCCGCCCGGGGGGGGCGCGCGGGGGCTACGAGCAGTACTTC | CASRPGGARGGYEQYF
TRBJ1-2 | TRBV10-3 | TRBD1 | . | TGTGCCATCACAGGGACAGTGGAGGGCTCTAACTATGGCTACACCTTC | CAITGTVEGSNYGYTF
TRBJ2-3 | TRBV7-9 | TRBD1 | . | TGTGCCAGCAGCGCAAACCCAGGGGGTTTCGCAGATACGCAGTATTTT | CASSANPGGFADTQYF
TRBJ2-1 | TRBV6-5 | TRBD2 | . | TGTGCCAGCAGACTAGGACTAGCGGGAGTGGATGAGCAGTTCTTC | CASRLGLAGVDEQFF
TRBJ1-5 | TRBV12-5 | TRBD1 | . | TGTGCTAGTGGTGTAACAGGGGGCGATCAGCCCCAGCATTTT | CASGVTGGDQPQHF
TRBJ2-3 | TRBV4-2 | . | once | TGTGCCAGCAGCCAAGTAGGGGCCGGCCAAACAGATACGCAGTATTTT | CASSQVGAGQTDTQYF
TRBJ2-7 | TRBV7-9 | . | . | TGTGCCAGCAGCTCGAGCGTTTACGAGCAGTACTTC | CASSSSVYEQYF
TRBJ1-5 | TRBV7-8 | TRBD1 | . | TGTGCCAGCAGCTTCCCCGCCACGGGCGACAGGGGGAATCAGCCCCAGCATTTT | CASSFPATGDRGNQPQHF
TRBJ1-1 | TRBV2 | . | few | TGTGCCAGCAGTGAATGGGGGGTCACTGAAGCTTTCTTT | CASSEWGVTEAFF
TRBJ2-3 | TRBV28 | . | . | TGTGCCAGCGGGGCGGGCACAGATACGCAGTATTTT | CASGAGTDTQYF
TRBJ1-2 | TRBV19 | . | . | TGTGCCAGTAGTATTGGGGGCCAGCGGGGCTATGGCTACACCTTC | CASSIGGQRGYGYTF
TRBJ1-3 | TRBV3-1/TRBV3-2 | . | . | TGTGCCACGGGGGGACGGCAGAGCTCTGGAAACACCATATATTTT | CATGGRQSSGNTIYF